The 8 T cell receptor beta chains listed next were all sequenced from one sample in a study of T-cell memory formation after mild COVID-19. A single record per CDR3 protein comes from TCRdb applying MiXCR to the 5' RACE reads. Among 90,000 to 130,000 distinct CDR3 sequences listed, about a sixth were seen once. The sample taken for sequencing was PBMCs or a T cell subset sorted from them (not recorded which). The receptors stem from a man younger than 30 who had mild COVID-19 (a few samples of this study predate the infection). Cell type and time point are not known.

The chain combines TRBV7-7 with TRBJ1-1; D is perhaps TRBD1 (6 bases). This CDR3 spans 13 amino acids. The germline V gene encodes CDR1 SSHAT and CDR2 FNYEAQ (reference sequence). V dropped 1 base and J dropped 5 bases, with 8 bases sitting between them. The CDR3 DNA is TGTGCCAGCAGCTTAGACAGGGAAACTGAAGCTTTCTTT. This gives the protein CASSLDRETEAFF.

J is TRBJ2-2 and V is TRBV28; weak D call: TRBD1 (5 bases). V dropped 5 bases and J dropped 10 bases, with 17 bases sitting between them. The germline V gene has CDR1 MDHEN and CDR2 SYDVKM. The CDR3 contains 14 residues. The CDR3 reads CASSQQGWSVELFF. The CDR3 coding sequence is TGTGCCAGCAGTCAGCAGGGTTGGTCCGTGGAGCTGTTTTTT.

This clonotype turned up a few times. The chain combines TRBV9 with TRBJ1-1; tentatively, D is TRBD1 (5 bases). The CDR3 consists of 15 residues. Trimming stripped 3 bases from V and 4 bases from J, with 16 bases between. Germline values: CDR1 SGDLS, CDR2 YYNGEE. The CDR3 region is CASSGDGGGITEAFF. CDR3 bases: TGTGCCAGCAGCGGGGACGGCGGCGGGATCACTGAAGCTTTCTTT.

This clonotype was seen only a few times. The chain employs TRBV7-2 and TRBJ2-7; TRBD1 might be the D (5 bases). Looked up from germline, CDR1 is SGHTA and CDR2 is FQGNSA. Trimming removed 1 base from V and 5 bases from J, with 15 bases in between. The CDR3 contains 15 residues. DNA of the CDR3: TGTGCCAGCAGCTTAGTAGCAGGGCCTAAAGACGAGCAGTACGTC. Amino acids: CASSLVAGPKDEQYV.

A few counts support this clonotype. The chain uses TRBV20-1 and TRBJ1-4; possible D gene TRBD1, 5 bases. The V end lost 5 bases, the J end lost 10 bases, and 20 bases lay between the germline ends. Germline loops: CDR1 DFQATT, CDR2 SNEGSKA (reference sequence). This CDR3 contains 14 residues. The CDR3 loop is CSADPGLEDGKLFF. The CDR3 region has the DNA TGCAGTGCTGACCCGGGACTCGAGGACGGAAAACTGTTTTTT.

This clonotype was seen repeatedly, ten times or more. The chain couples TRBV6-2 or TRBV6-3 to TRBJ2-3, with no clear D. The CDR3 is 13 residues long. Per the germline V gene, CDR1 is MNHEY and CDR2 is SVGEGT. V lost 2 bases, J lost 9 bases, and 12 bases lay in between. CDR3 in amino acids: CASSYGLSGTQYF. The CDR3 coding sequence is TGTGCCAGCAGTTACGGTCTCTCCGGGACGCAGTATTTT.

This clonotype was detected only a few times. J is TRBJ1-1 and V is TRBV5-1, with 8 bases aligning to TRBD1. Losses at the gene ends were 6 bases for V and 5 bases for J; bases not matched to a gene: 15. CDR1 is SGHRS and CDR2 is YFSETQ in the germline V gene. The CDR3 sequence is 16 residues long. CDR3 DNA sequence: TGCGCCAGCAAAGACCAGGGGGCCGGCCCTGATACTGAAGCTTTCTTT. Amino acid sequence: CASKDQGAGPDTEAFF.

The chain employs TRBV20-1 and TRBJ1-2; tentative D call: TRBD1 (6 bases). The CDR3 totals 14 residues. V lost 3 bases and J lost 4, with 15 bases in between. Germline-derived CDR1 and CDR2 are DFQATT and SNEGSKA (reference sequence). CDR3 in DNA: TGCAGTGCTAGCTTACAGGGATCCGCCTATGGCTACACCTTC. It codes for CSASLQGSAYGYTF.